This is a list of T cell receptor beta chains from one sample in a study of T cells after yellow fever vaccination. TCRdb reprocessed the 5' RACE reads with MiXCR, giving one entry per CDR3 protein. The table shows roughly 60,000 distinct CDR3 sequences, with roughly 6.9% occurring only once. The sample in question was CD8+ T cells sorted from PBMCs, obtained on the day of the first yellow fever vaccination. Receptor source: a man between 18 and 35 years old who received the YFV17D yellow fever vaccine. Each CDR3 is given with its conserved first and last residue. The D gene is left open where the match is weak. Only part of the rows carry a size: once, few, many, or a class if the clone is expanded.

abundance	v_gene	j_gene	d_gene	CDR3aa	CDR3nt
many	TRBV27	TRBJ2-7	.	CASSSAGGYEQYF	TGTGCCAGCAGTTCCGCGGGCGGCTACGAGCAGTACTTC
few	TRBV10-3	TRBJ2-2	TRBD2	CAIKGTSGVTGELFF	TGTGCCATCAAGGGGACTAGCGGAGTCACCGGGGAGCTGTTTTTT
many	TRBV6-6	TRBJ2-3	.	CASQLGFTDTQYF	TGTGCCAGCCAGCTAGGGTTCACAGATACGCAGTATTTT
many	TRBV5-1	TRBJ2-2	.	CASSSLAPNTGELFF	TGCGCCAGCAGCTCTCTAGCCCCGAACACCGGGGAGCTGTTTTTT
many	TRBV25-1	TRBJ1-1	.	CASSESPAGYTEAFF	TGTGCCAGCAGTGAATCCCCGGCGGGGTACACTGAAGCTTTCTTT
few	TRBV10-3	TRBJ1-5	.	CAISESGNQPQHF	TGTGCCATCAGTGAGTCGGGCAATCAGCCCCAGCATTTT
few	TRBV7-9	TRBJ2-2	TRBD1	CASSESGTANTGELFF	TGTGCCAGCAGCGAATCCGGGACAGCGAACACCGGGGAGCTGTTTTTT
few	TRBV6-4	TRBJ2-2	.	CASQAGDAGELFF	TGTGCCAGCCAAGCGGGTGACGCCGGGGAGCTGTTTTTT
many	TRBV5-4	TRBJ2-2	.	CASSAGVATGELFF	TGTGCCAGCAGCGCAGGGGTGGCCACCGGGGAGCTGTTTTTT
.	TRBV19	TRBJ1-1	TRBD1	CASRRRGDRVVTEAFF	TGTGCCAGTAGACGAAGAGGGGACAGGGTCGTGACTGAAGCTTTCTTT
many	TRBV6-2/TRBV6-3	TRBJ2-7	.	CASTFTGAGSYEQYF	TGTGCCAGCACTTTTACTGGCGCGGGCTCCTACGAGCAGTACTTC
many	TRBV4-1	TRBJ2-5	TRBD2	CASSQGGTSGGPQETQYF	TGCGCCAGCAGCCAAGGCGGGACTAGCGGGGGGCCCCAAGAGACCCAGTACTTC
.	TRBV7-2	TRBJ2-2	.	CASSSLNTGELFF	TGTGCCAGCAGCTCGTTAAACACCGGGGAGCTGTTTTTT
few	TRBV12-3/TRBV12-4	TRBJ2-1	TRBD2	CADQPGTSSNEQFF	TGTGCAGACCAACCCGGGACTAGCTCCAATGAGCAGTTCTTC
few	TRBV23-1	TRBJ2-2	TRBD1	CASSQSGGQGNTGELFF	TGCGCCAGCAGTCAATCGGGGGGACAGGGGAACACCGGGGAGCTGTTTTTT
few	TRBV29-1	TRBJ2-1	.	CSVGQGGYNEQFF	TGCAGCGTTGGGCAGGGTGGCTACAATGAGCAGTTCTTC
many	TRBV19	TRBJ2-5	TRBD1	CASSTRTGKETQYF	TGTGCCAGTAGTACCCGGACAGGGAAAGAGACCCAGTACTTC
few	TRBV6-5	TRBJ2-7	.	CASSYRDSYEQYF	TGTGCCAGCAGTTATAGGGACTCGTACGAGCAGTACTTC
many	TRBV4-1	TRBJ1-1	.	CASSQPGHLNTEAFF	TGCGCCAGCAGCCAACCGGGACATTTGAACACTGAAGCTTTCTTT
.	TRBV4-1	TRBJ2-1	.	CASSINGGPGNNEQFF	TGCGCCAGCAGCATAAATGGGGGACCCGGTAACAATGAGCAGTTCTTC
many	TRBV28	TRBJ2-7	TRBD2	CASSFGGGGYEQYF	TGTGCCAGCAGTTTTGGCGGGGGGGGGTACGAGCAGTACTTC
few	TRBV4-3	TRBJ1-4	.	CASSLDSATNEKLFF	TGCGCCAGCAGCCTCGACAGTGCAACTAATGAAAAACTGTTTTTT
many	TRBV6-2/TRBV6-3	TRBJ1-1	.	CASSYSGSGQTEAFF	TGTGCCAGCAGTTACAGTGGGAGCGGGCAGACTGAAGCTTTCTTT
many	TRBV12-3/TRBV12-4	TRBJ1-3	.	CAHSGRGDTIYF	TGTGCGCACTCAGGGAGAGGAGACACCATATATTTT
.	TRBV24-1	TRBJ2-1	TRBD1	CATSDRTGGSNEQFF	TGTGCCACCAGTGATAGAACAGGGGGGAGCAATGAGCAGTTCTTC
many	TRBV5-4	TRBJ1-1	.	CASSFLSEAFF	TGTGCCAGCAGCTTTTTAAGTGAAGCTTTCTTT
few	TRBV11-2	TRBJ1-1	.	CASTEGGMRNTEAFF	TGTGCCAGCACTGAGGGGGGGATGCGTAACACTGAAGCTTTCTTT
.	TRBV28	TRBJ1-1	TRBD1	CASSLPQGRTEAFF	TGTGCCAGCAGTCTTCCACAGGGGCGGACTGAAGCTTTCTTT
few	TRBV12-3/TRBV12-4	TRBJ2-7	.	CASSSTGYEQYF	TGTGCCAGCAGCTCGACCGGATACGAGCAGTACTTC
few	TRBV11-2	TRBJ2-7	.	CASSLGRDRQAYEQYF	TGTGCCAGCAGCTTGGGTCGGGATCGACAGGCGTACGAGCAGTACTTC
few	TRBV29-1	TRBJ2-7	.	CSFRQGGTYEQYF	TGCAGCTTCCGACAGGGAGGTACCTACGAGCAGTACTTC
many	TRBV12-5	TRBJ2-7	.	CASGFRLDEQYF	TGTGCTAGTGGTTTTAGGTTGGACGAGCAGTACTTC
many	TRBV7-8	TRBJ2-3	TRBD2	CASSFSGGGTSTDTQYF	TGTGCCAGCAGCTTCTCTGGGGGGGGGACGAGCACAGATACGCAGTATTTT
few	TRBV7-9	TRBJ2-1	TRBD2	CASSQGSGANEQFF	TGTGCCAGCAGCCAGGGTAGCGGGGCCAATGAGCAGTTCTTC
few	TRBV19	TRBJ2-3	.	CASKQDRPGEFTDTQYF	TGTGCCAGTAAACAGGACCGCCCGGGGGAGTTCACAGATACGCAGTATTTT
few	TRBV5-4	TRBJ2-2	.	CASSFGLAMGTGELFF	TGTGCCAGCAGCTTTGGTCTAGCAATGGGCACCGGGGAGCTGTTTTTT
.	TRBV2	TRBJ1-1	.	CATPGQNTEAFF	TGTGCCACCCCGGGACAGAACACTGAAGCTTTCTTT
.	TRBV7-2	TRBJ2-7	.	CASSRDTPYEQYF	TGTGCCAGCTCGCGGGACACACCCTACGAGCAGTACTTC
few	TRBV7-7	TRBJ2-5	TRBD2	CASSLAGVGLAGSETQYF	TGTGCTAGCAGCTTAGCCGGGGTCGGACTAGCGGGGTCAGAGACCCAGTACTTC
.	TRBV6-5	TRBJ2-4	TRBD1	CASSFLTGTKNIQYF	TGTGCCAGCAGTTTCCTGACAGGGACCAAAAACATTCAGTACTTC
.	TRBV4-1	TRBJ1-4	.	CASSQDPAGADEKLFF	TGCGCCAGCAGCCAAGATCCGGCAGGGGCGGATGAAAAACTGTTTTTT
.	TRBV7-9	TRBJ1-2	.	CASSLRGAYGYTF	TGTGCCAGCAGCTTACGGGGGGCGTATGGCTACACCTTC
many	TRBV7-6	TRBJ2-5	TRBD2	CASSPRLAGSYQETQYF	TGTGCCAGCAGCCCACGACTAGCGGGCTCGTACCAAGAGACCCAGTACTTC
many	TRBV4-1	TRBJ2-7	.	CASSQAGRDTVQYF	TGCGCCAGCAGCCAAGCGGGCAGGGATACTGTGCAGTACTTC
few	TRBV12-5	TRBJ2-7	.	CASGLELVKQGLQPGLVSLDQYF	TGTGCTAGTGGTTTGGAGTTGGTTAAACAGGGCCTCCAACCTGGACTAGTATCATTGGACCAGTACTTC
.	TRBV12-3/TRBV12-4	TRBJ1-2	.	CASSLVESRGYDGYTF	TGTGCCAGCAGTTTGGTCGAGAGTAGGGGCTACGATGGCTACACCTTC
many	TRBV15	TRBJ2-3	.	CATSRRNPGGLGDTQYF	TGTGCCACCAGCAGACGGAACCCGGGGGGCCTCGGAGATACGCAGTATTTT
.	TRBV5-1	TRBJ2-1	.	CASSLAISSYNEQFF	TGCGCCAGCAGCTTGGCGATAAGCTCCTACAATGAGCAGTTCTTC
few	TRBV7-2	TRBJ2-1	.	CASSILNHNEQFF	TGTGCCAGCAGCATTCTTAACCACAATGAGCAGTTCTTC
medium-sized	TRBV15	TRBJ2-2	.	CATSSGTGDTGELFF	TGTGCCACCAGCAGTGGGACGGGGGACACCGGGGAGCTGTTTTTT
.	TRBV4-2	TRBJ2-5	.	CASSQGTREQETQYF	TGTGCCAGCAGCCAAGGAACCCGGGAGCAAGAGACCCAGTACTTC